A selection of T cell receptor beta chains follows, all from one sample in a study of metastatic and nonmetastatic thyroid tumors. TCRdb re-clonotyped the PCR reads through MiXCR. The sample holds about 27,000 clones, 16% seen once. Material for sequencing was blood. All receptors derive from a male donor with papillary thyroid cancer or a benign thyroid nodule (not recorded which). Some clones in this sample may be carry-over from other donors' samples. Each CDR3 is given with its conserved first and last residue. D genes are given only for firm matches. Clone size appears in some rows only: once, few, many, or a class for an expanded clone.

>TRBD1|TRBJ2-1|TRBV20-1|-
TGCAGTGCTAGGGGGGACAGGGACAATGAGCAGTTCTTC
CSARGDRDNEQFF
>TRBD1|TRBJ1-6|TRBV3-1|many
TGTGCCAGCAGCCAAGATCTTCCAGGGGGCTGGGCACCCCTCCACTTT
CASSQDLPGGWAPLHF
>-|TRBJ2-2|TRBV27|many
TGTGCCAGCAGTTCTTCCTCGTCTCCCTTCACCGGGGAGCTGTTTTTT
CASSSSSSPFTGELFF
>TRBD1|TRBJ2-7|TRBV19|many
TGTGCCAGTAGTATTTCCCTGTGGAAGGGGGCGACCGACGACGAGCAGTACTTC
CASSISLWKGATDDEQYF
>-|TRBJ1-5|TRBV20-1|-
TGCAGTGCAACCGACAGGCGACAAGGTGATCAGCCCCAGCATTTT
CSATDRRQGDQPQHF
>-|TRBJ2-5|TRBV14|many
TGTGCCAGCAGAAAGACCCAGGGGGGAGAGACCCAGTACTTC
CASRKTQGGETQYF
>-|TRBJ2-1|TRBV12-3/TRBV12-4|-
TGTGCCAGCAGTCCTATAGGGGGAGAGAGGAATGAGCAGTTCTTC
CASSPIGGERNEQFF
>TRBD1|TRBJ1-1|TRBV27|medium-sized
TGTGCCAGCAGTATGGGACAGGTGAACACTGAAGCTTTCTTT
CASSMGQVNTEAFF
>TRBD2|TRBJ2-1|TRBV18|-
TGTACCAGCTCACAGGGACTAGCGGGGAAATACAATGAGCAGTTCTTC
CTSSQGLAGKYNEQFF
>-|TRBJ2-3|TRBV9|many
TGTGCCAGCAGCGTATGGGACTTTGGCACAGATACGCAGTATTTT
CASSVWDFGTDTQYF
>TRBD1|TRBJ2-7|TRBV5-1|few
TGCGCCAGCAGCTCCTCCGGGACAGGGGTCTACGAGCAGTACTTC
CASSSSGTGVYEQYF
>-|TRBJ1-5|TRBV6-1|few
TGTGCCAGCACCTCCCGTTGGGGTGGCAATCAGCCCCAGCATTTT
CASTSRWGGNQPQHF
>-|TRBJ2-1|TRBV6-1|few
TGTGCCAGCAGAGACAGCGCAAACTCCTACAATGAGCAGTTCTTC
CASRDSANSYNEQFF
>TRBD1|TRBJ1-1|TRBV28|many
TGTGCCAGCAGATACAGGGGGAAGGCTGAAGCTTTCTTT
CASRYRGKAEAFF
>-|TRBJ1-1|TRBV20-1|medium-sized
TGCAGTGCTCCCCCAAGGCCCCCGGCAGGGAACACTGAAGCTTTCTTT
CSAPPRPPAGNTEAFF
>-|TRBJ1-1|TRBV12-3/TRBV12-4|many
TGTGCCAGCAGCCGTGCCAGGGATATTGAAGCTTTCTTT
CASSRARDIEAFF
>TRBD2|TRBJ2-7|TRBV6-2/TRBV6-3|many
TGTGCCAGCAGTATCCGGGTAGCGGGGAGCTCCTACGAGCAGTACTTC
CASSIRVAGSSYEQYF
>TRBD1|TRBJ2-7|TRBV6-1|-
TGTGCCAGCAGTCCTGTATCCGGGACAGGAGCCTACGAGCAGTACTTC
CASSPVSGTGAYEQYF
>TRBD1|TRBJ2-1|TRBV9|many
TGTGCCAGCAGCCTTGAAACCGGGACAGGGCCTTTCGATGAGCAGTTCTTC
CASSLETGTGPFDEQFF
>TRBD2|TRBJ2-3|TRBV9|many
TGTGCCAGCAGCGTAGTTGGCCTAGCGGGAGAAGATACGCAGTATTTT
CASSVVGLAGEDTQYF
>TRBD1|TRBJ2-7|TRBV29-1|many
TGCAGCGTTGAAGATGGCAGGGGGTTCAGCGAGCAGTACTTC
CSVEDGRGFSEQYF
>-|TRBJ1-5|TRBV6-5|-
TGTGTCAGCAGTTACGTAACAGGGTCTCAGCCCCAGCATTTT
CVSSYVTGSQPQHF
>-|TRBJ2-7|TRBV10-3|many
TGTGCCATCAGTGAGTCGCTAGCGCCCTACGAGCAGTACTTC
CAISESLAPYEQYF
>-|TRBJ2-2|TRBV9|many
TGTGCCAGCAGTGATAGGTACGGGGAGCTGTTTTTT
CASSDRYGELFF
>TRBD2|TRBJ2-2|TRBV27|many
TGTGCCAGCAGTTTTAGCGGGAGGTTTACCGGGGAGCTGTTTTTT
CASSFSGRFTGELFF
>-|TRBJ1-6|TRBV6-1|few
TGTGCCAGCAGTGGGGGACGGGGGGATAATCCACCCCTCCACTTT
CASSGGRGDNPPLHF
>-|TRBJ1-5|TRBV30|many
TGTGCCTGGAGTGTACATCAGAATCAGCCCCAGCATTTT
CAWSVHQNQPQHF
>TRBD1|TRBJ1-1|TRBV28|few
TGTGCCAGCAGCCGGGACAGGGGCGGGAACACTGAAGCTTTCTTT
CASSRDRGGNTEAFF
>TRBD2|TRBJ2-5|TRBV7-9|many
TGTGCCAGCAGCTGGGGGGGTGCGCAAGAGACCCAGTACTTC
CASSWGGAQETQYF
>TRBD1|TRBJ1-1|TRBV7-6|many
TGTGCCAGCAGCTTAGAAGGGACAGGGTGGACTGAAGCTTTCTTT
CASSLEGTGWTEAFF
>-|TRBJ2-7|TRBV5-1|many
TGCGCCAGCAGCCACGACAGTCCCTCCTACGAGCAGTACTTC
CASSHDSPSYEQYF
>-|TRBJ2-3|TRBV28|many
TGTGCCAGCAGCCCCTGGGGTACTGGGGCAGATACGCAGTATTTT
CASSPWGTGADTQYF
>-|TRBJ2-7|TRBV15|medium-sized
TGTGCCACCAGCAGAGACCGGGGATTGAAGTACGAGCAGTACTTC
CATSRDRGLKYEQYF
>-|TRBJ2-3|TRBV28|many
TGTGCCAGCGGGGATAGCATAGGCACAGATACGCAGTATTTT
CASGDSIGTDTQYF
>TRBD2|TRBJ2-1|TRBV12-3/TRBV12-4|-
TGTGCCAGCAGATTGACTAGCGGGAGCGATGAGCAGTTCTTC
CASRLTSGSDEQFF
>-|TRBJ2-4|TRBV18|many
TGTGCCAGCTCACCACCCGTTCTGGCCAAAAACATTCAGTACTTC
CASSPPVLAKNIQYF